The 15 T cell receptor beta chains below were found in one sample sequenced in a study of patients and donors after allogeneic stem cell transplantation. TCRdb reprocessed the RT-PCR reads via MiXCR and lists one record per CDR3 protein. The sample includes approximately 430,000 distinct CDR3 sequences, more than 15% of them seen just once. Sequencing was performed on blood, either unsorted or a sorted T cell fraction (not recorded which). The receptors come from a human donor who was either an allogeneic HSCT recipient or a stem cell or donor lymphocyte infusion donor (not recorded which). It is not recorded whose cells these are; they may come from a transplant donor.

The genes are TRBV4-1 and TRBJ1-2; no definite D call. This CDR3 is 16 amino acids long. The V end lost 1 base, the J end lost 4 bases, and 16 bases lay between the germline ends. Per germline, CDR1 MGHRA and CDR2 YSYEKL. The CDR3 DNA reads TGCGCCAGCAGCCAAGTTCCCCGCCCAGGAGGCTATGGCTACACCTTC. It encodes CASSQVPRPGGYGYTF.

This clonotype has only a few counts. The chain links TRBV11-2 to TRBJ2-1, with 7 bases aligning to TRBD1. The V gene end was trimmed by 5 bases and the J gene end by 9 bases; junction bases not matched to a gene: 13. This CDR3 contains 15 residues. CDR1 and CDR2 from the germline V gene are SGHAT and FQNNGV. CDR3 sequence reads: CASSPPEGAVGEQFF. CDR3 nucleotides: TGTGCCAGCAGCCCCCCAGAGGGGGCCGTCGGTGAGCAGTTCTTC. The full variable domain, completed using reference TRBV11-2 and TRBJ2-1, is EAGVAQSPRYKIIEKRQSVAFWCNPISGHATLYWYQQILGQGPKLLIQFQNNGVVDDSQLPKDRFSAERLKGVDSTLKIQPAKLEDSAVYLCASSPPEGAVGEQFFGPGTRLTVL.

This clonotype appeared a few times. The chain combines TRBV20-1 with TRBJ2-3, with 11 bases lining up with TRBD1. Germline CDR1 is DFQATT and CDR2 is SNEGSKA (reference sequence). The CDR3 has 16 amino acids. V lost 3 bases and J lost 3; bases outside the gene matches: 8. CDR3 loop: CSASSRDRGWTDTQYF. The CDR3 DNA reads as TGCAGTGCTAGTTCCCGGGACAGGGGGTGGACAGATACGCAGTATTTT.

CDR3 nucleotide sequence: TGCGCCAGCAGTGAGACCAGGGCGCCGGTCACTGAAGCTTTCTTT. It specifies CASSETRAPVTEAFF. V usage is TRBV10-1 and J usage is TRBJ1-1; a weak D match, TRBD1 (5 bases). V was trimmed by 2 bases and J by 4 bases, leaving 14 bases between them. CDR3 length equals 15 residues. CDR1 and CDR2 (germline): WNHNN, SYGVQD (reference sequence).

The chain couples TRBV6-1 to TRBJ1-6, with D possibly TRBD1 on 5 matching bases. Trimming shortened V by 6 bases and J by 7 bases, and 10 bases separated the two germline ends. The CDR3 is 13 residues long. Germline values: CDR1 MNHNS, CDR2 SASEGT. The CDR3: CASRGEGNSPLHF. DNA for the CDR3: TGTGCCAGCAGAGGGGAAGGCAATTCACCCCTCCACTTT.

This clonotype occurred once. The chain links TRBV6-5 to TRBJ1-3, with unresolved D. Trimming took 4 bases from V and 0 from J, leaving 7 bases between them. The CDR3 is made up of 14 amino acids. Germline-derived CDR1 and CDR2 are MNHEY and SVGAGI. The CDR3 DNA sequence: TGTGCCAGCAGTTTAGGCCTCTCTGGAAACACCATATATTTT. The encoded protein is CASSLGLSGNTIYF.

The J gene is TRBJ1-6, the V gene TRBV6-1; 8 nucleotides line up with TRBD1. Germline assignment: CDR1 MNHNS and CDR2 SASEGT. There are 13 residues in the CDR3. The J segment lost 8 bases and the V segment lost 6 bases, leaving 3 bases of the junction unmatched. In DNA, the CDR3 is TGTGCCAGCAGACGACAGGGGCATTCACCCCTCCACTTT. Protein: CASRRQGHSPLHF.

The chain is built from TRBV15 and TRBJ2-7, with unresolved D. CDR1 LNHNV and CDR2 YYDKDF come from the germline V gene (reference sequence). Trimming stripped 5 bases from V and 5 bases from J, with 19 bases between. The CDR3 extends over 15 amino acids. CDR3 nucleotide sequence: TGTGCCACCAGCCCCCGGGTCCCGAGGATTCACGAGCAGTACTTC. Encoded protein: CATSPRVPRIHEQYF.

This chain uses TRBV18 with TRBJ2-7, with TRBD1 matching over 10 bases. The length of the CDR3 is 14 residues. Trimming at V came to 6 bases and at J to 7 bases, leaving 9 bases not matched to a gene. Germline-derived CDR1 and CDR2 are KGHSH and LQKENI. This CDR3 is CASSTGTGDREQYF. As DNA, the CDR3 is TGTGCCAGCTCGACCGGGACAGGGGATAGGGAGCAGTACTTC.

In its sample, this clonotype was seen a few times. V is TRBV6-5 and J is TRBJ1-5; D is perhaps TRBD1 (5 bases). The CDR3 totals 15 residues. V was shortened by 4 bases and J by 1 base, with 11 bases between the two germline ends. CDR1 and CDR2 from the germline V gene are MNHEY and SVGAGI. CDR3 amino acids: CASSFTGGSNQPQHF. For the CDR3, the DNA is TGTGCCAGCAGTTTCACGGGGGGGAGCAATCAGCCCCAGCATTTT.

This chain joins TRBV20-1 and TRBJ2-7; D is tentatively TRBD1 or TRBD2 (5 bases each). V lost 3 bases and J lost 0, with 12 bases in between. The CDR3 is 14 amino acids. Germline-derived CDR1 and CDR2 are DFQATT and SNEGSKA (reference sequence). The CDR3 DNA is TGCAGTGCTAGCTCAGGGAGTTTCTCCTACGAGCAGTACTTC. This sequence encodes CSASSGSFSYEQYF.

V is TRBV2 and J is TRBJ1-5, with a tentative D call TRBD1 (5 bases). Trimming removed 3 bases from V and 8 bases from J, with 5 bases in between. The CDR3 extends over 11 amino acids. Per the germline V gene, CDR1 is SNHLY and CDR2 is FYNNEI. The chain's CDR3 is CASSEDKPQHF. DNA for the CDR3: TGTGCCAGCAGTGAGGACAAGCCCCAGCATTTT. Full variable domain (rest looked up from reference TRBV2 and TRBJ1-5): EPEVTQTPSHQVTQMGQEVILRCVPISNHLYFYWYRQILGQKVEFLVSFYNNEISEKSEIFDDQFSVERPDGSNFTLKIRSTKLEDSAMYFCASSEDKPQHFGDGTRLSIL.

This clonotype was seen only a few times. V and J are TRBV6-1 and TRBJ1-5; possible D gene TRBD1, 6 bases. The CDR3 loop spans 15 amino acids. In germline, CDR1 is MNHNS, CDR2 SASEGT. V lost 4 bases and J 2 bases, leaving 12 bases between the germline ends. For the CDR3, the DNA is TGTGCCAGCAGTGCCACCTCAGGGGGCAATCAGCCCCAGCATTTT. It yields the protein CASSATSGGNQPQHF.

The chain employs TRBV12-3 or TRBV12-4 and TRBJ2-3; D gene ambiguous. The CDR3 consists of 15 residues. Trimming pared 3 bases from V and 1 base from J, leaving 11 bases between. DNA of the CDR3: TGTGCCAGCAGTTTCGGCGCCGTTGGCACAGATACGCAGTATTTT. Translating it yields CASSFGAVGTDTQYF.

This clonotype was counted at least ten times. The V gene is TRBV19, the J gene TRBJ2-2, with 13 positions matching TRBD2. CDR1 LNHDA and CDR2 SQIVND come from the germline V gene (reference sequence). The junction had 11 bases not matched to a gene; V was cut back by 5 bases and J by 5 bases. The CDR3 extends over 18 amino acids. In DNA, the CDR3 is TGTGCCAGTAGTCCAGCCCCCGGACTAGCGGGGGCGACCGGGGAGCTGTTTTTT. Encoded protein: CASSPAPGLAGATGELFF.